A selection of T cell receptor beta chains follows, all from one sample in a study of response to subunit inactivated influenza vaccine. TCRdb fed the RT-PCR reads into MiXCR, producing one record per CDR3 protein. The repertoire holds some 500,000 distinct CDR3 sequences, with approximately 24% as singletons. The material sequenced was CD4+ T cells sorted from PBMCs, taken around 5 days after vaccination. The source is a man aged 50 to 59 who received an inactivated influenza vaccine. Each CDR3 is given with its conserved first and last residue. A D gene is named only where the DNA matches it firmly. Size values are once, few and many counts, or a class for expanded clones, and some rows have none.

abundance,d_gene,j_gene,v_gene,len,CDR3nt,CDR3aa
few,-,TRBJ2-5,TRBV10-2,15,TGCGCCAGCGCCCACAGAGGGGGGTTCGGAGAGACCCAGTACTTC,CASAHRGGFGETQYF
-,TRBD2,TRBJ2-1,TRBV7-9,16,TGTGCCAGCAGCCCCCTAACTAGCGGGGGGGCTAATGAGCAGTTCTTC,CASSPLTSGGANEQFF
-,-,TRBJ2-2,TRBV12-3/TRBV12-4,15,TGTGCCAGCAGTATCAGGAGGGCTAACACCGGGGAGCTGTTTTTT,CASSIRRANTGELFF
-,TRBD2,TRBJ2-1,TRBV9,21,TGTGCCAGCAGCACTCAAGGAGGGGCTAGCGGGAGGGGCGCCGGAATTGGTGAGCAGTTCTTC,CASSTQGGASGRGAGIGEQFF
-,TRBD2,TRBJ2-1,TRBV4-3,15,TGCGCCAGCAGCCATCTAGCGGGAGAGGCGTTTGAGCAGTTCTTC,CASSHLAGEAFEQFF
few,TRBD1,TRBJ1-2,TRBV5-1,14,TGCGCCAGCAGCACCGAAACAGGGGGCCATGGCTACACCTTC,CASSTETGGHGYTF
-,TRBD2,TRBJ2-3,TRBV18,13,TGTGCCAGCTCATTCGGGAGGGCGGATACGCAGTATTTT,CASSFGRADTQYF
-,TRBD2,TRBJ2-2,TRBV29-1,14,TGCAGCGTTCGACTAGCGCCGAACACCGGGGAGCTGTTTTTT,CSVRLAPNTGELFF
few,TRBD1,TRBJ2-7,TRBV28,13,TGTGCCAGCACCCGGACAGGCACCTACGAGCAGTACTTC,CASTRTGTYEQYF
few,-,TRBJ2-7,TRBV4-2,16,TGTGCCAGCAGCTCCGCGGTCGCGGACGGGACCTACGAGCAGTACTTC,CASSSAVADGTYEQYF
-,TRBD1,TRBJ2-2,TRBV6-1,15,TGTGCCAGCAGTCCAGGACAGGGGAGGGCCGGGGAGCTGTTTTTT,CASSPGQGRAGELFF
many,TRBD1,TRBJ1-2,TRBV10-3,18,TGTGCCATCAGTGAGGTCCTGTTTGCGGGACAGAAAGATTATGGCTACACCTTC,CAISEVLFAGQKDYGYTF
-,-,TRBJ2-3,TRBV29-1,12,TGCAGCGTTGATCAGGGGATGGATACGCAGTATTTT,CSVDQGMDTQYF
-,TRBD2,TRBJ2-3,TRBV20-1,16,TGCAGTGCTAGACGGCTAGCGGGATACGGCACAGATACGCAGTATTTT,CSARRLAGYGTDTQYF
-,TRBD2,TRBJ2-7,TRBV20-1,14,TGCAGTGCTAGAGAGGGGGAGGGTGTCTACGAGCAGTACTTC,CSAREGEGVYEQYF
many,TRBD1,TRBJ1-2,TRBV20-1,14,TGCAGTGCTACTGAAAGGGGGCCGAACTATGGCTACACCTTC,CSATERGPNYGYTF
-,-,TRBJ1-2,TRBV6-5,14,TGTGCCAGCAGTTACTCCGCCCGGAGGACGGGCTACACCTTC,CASSYSARRTGYTF
many,-,TRBJ1-5,TRBV12-3/TRBV12-4,14,TGTGCCAGCAGTTTACCTCTTAGCAATCAGCCCCAGCATTTT,CASSLPLSNQPQHF
-,TRBD1,TRBJ2-1,TRBV7-7,15,TGTGCTAGCAGCGAAACAGGGGGCCCTTACAATGAGCAGTTCTTC,CASSETGGPYNEQFF
-,-,TRBJ2-1,TRBV12-3/TRBV12-4,14,TGTGCCAGCAGCCATGAACAGAGGGGCGATGAGCAGTTCTTC,CASSHEQRGDEQFF
-,-,TRBJ1-6,TRBV7-2,17,TGTGCCAGCAGCTTATCGGAGGGCTTACACTATAATTCACCCCTCCACTTT,CASSLSEGLHYNSPLHF
few,-,TRBJ2-1,TRBV20-1,16,TGCAGTGCTAGAGGGCGCGGGACTGGGATCTACAATGAGCAGTTCTTC,CSARGRGTGIYNEQFF
-,-,TRBJ2-6,TRBV20-1,15,TGCAGTGCTAGAGACCCGGCAGCTGGGGCCAACGTCCTGACTTTC,CSARDPAAGANVLTF
few,-,TRBJ2-3,TRBV9,14,TGTGCCAGCAGTGTGGACGGGATCACAGATACGCAGTATTTT,CASSVDGITDTQYF
-,-,TRBJ2-7,TRBV7-2,16,TGTGCCAGCAGCCCCGACCCGAGACTAGGCGGCTACGAGCAGTACTTC,CASSPDPRLGGYEQYF
-,-,TRBJ2-1,TRBV24-1,13,TGTGCCACCAGCCATAGCCTGAACAATGAGCAGTTCTTC,CATSHSLNNEQFF
once,TRBD2,TRBJ2-1,TRBV20-1,16,TGCAGTGCGCTTCGACTAGCGGGAGTCATCGGCAATGAGCAGTTCTTC,CSALRLAGVIGNEQFF
-,TRBD2,TRBJ2-3,TRBV2,13,TGTGCCAGCACTAGCGGGAGCACAGATACGCAGTATTTT,CASTSGSTDTQYF
-,-,TRBJ1-5,TRBV20-1,15,TGCAGTGCTAGGGCTGGTCCACAGAGCAATCAGCCCCAGCATTTT,CSARAGPQSNQPQHF
many,TRBD1,TRBJ1-1,TRBV5-1,14,TGCGCCAGCAGCTGGGGAACAGGGGGCACTGAAGCTTTCTTT,CASSWGTGGTEAFF
few,-,TRBJ2-3,TRBV10-3,15,TGTGCCATCAGGGACCGGGACATCCGCACAGATACGCAGTATTTT,CAIRDRDIRTDTQYF
few,TRBD2,TRBJ2-7,TRBV12-3/TRBV12-4,14,TGTGCCAGCAGTAAGAGCGGGAGTTACTACGAGCAGTACTTC,CASSKSGSYYEQYF